This T cell receptor beta chain was found in a study of a mutant IDH1 vaccine in newly diagnosed glioma. Overall study: Vaccine dosing followed radiotherapy by 4-6 weeks, or accompanied temozolomide cycles. Prior therapy was radiotherapy, temozolomide, or both; most received both. Visits designated V12 and V13 were conducted at weeks 35 and 47, respectively.

Turning to this clone: Its antigen remains unknown.

Sequenced by immunoSEQ multiplex PCR; TCRdb stores in-frame clones only, minus some. In the table there are 30,000 to 35,000 clones, around 87% of which are singletons. Specified time point: week 47, end of study. It was 300 ug of mutant IDH1 20-mer peptide that made up each vaccine dose, given with topical imiquimod. CDR3 length: 14 residues. The V and J ends lost 2 bases and 1 base respectively, with 9 bases between them. Germline values: CDR1 SGHRS, CDR2 YFSETQ. This chain links TRBV5-1 with TRBJ1-1, with D unresolved. This sequence originates from a woman aged 30 to 39 with glioma. The source material was PBMCs, sampled from a glioma patient whose treatment included an IDH1 peptide vaccine. The CDR3 reads CASSFRVSNTEAFF. In nucleotides, the CDR3 is TGCGCCAGCAGCTTCCGAGTCTCGAACACTGAAGCTTTCTTT.